The 14 T cell receptor beta chains in this list originate from one sample, sequenced in a study of cytomegalovirus exposure and HLA in healthy donors. A multiplex PCR was run with 60 Vbeta primers and 13 Jbeta primers. Repertoires were generated with immunoSEQ multiplex PCR, while TCRdb's copy carries only in-frame clones and drops some. The sample holds roughly 120,000 clones, about four fifths seen once. Sequencing was performed on PBMCs. The receptors here all came from a man younger than 45 in good health and CMV-seronegative.

This chain links TRBV7-9 with TRBJ2-5, with a possible D match to TRBD2 (5 bases). The germline V and J ends were trimmed by 0 bases and 5 bases, with 13 bases remaining between them. In germline, CDR1 is SEHNR, CDR2 FQNEAQ (reference sequence). The CDR3 extends over 15 amino acids. The CDR3 sequence is CASSLAEVGWETQYF. CDR3 nucleotides: TGTGCCAGCAGCTTAGCGGAGGTGGGTTGGGAGACCCAGTACTTC. The full variable domain, in which reference TRBV7-9 and TRBJ2-5 provide the parts outside the CDR3, is DTGVSQNPRHKITKRGQNVTFRCDPISEHNRLYWYRQTLGQGPEFLTYFQNEAQLEKSRLLSDRFSAERPKGSFSTLEIQRTEQGDSAMYLCASSLAEVGWETQYFGPGTRLLVL.

The chain uses TRBV2 and TRBJ2-7; D call uncertain. Germline V gives CDR1 SNHLY, CDR2 FYNNEI. The CDR3 has 14 residues. The germline V and J ends were trimmed by 3 bases and 3 bases, with 12 bases remaining between them. CDR3 nucleotide sequence: TGTGCCAGCAGTGATTACCTAGTCGGCTACGAGCAGTACTTC. Protein sequence: CASSDYLVGYEQYF.

J is TRBJ2-7 and V is TRBV4-3, with 7 bases matching TRBD1. Germline CDR1 reads LGHNA; CDR2 reads YSLEER. The CDR3 sequence is 17 residues long. V lost 0 bases and J lost 1; bases outside the gene matches: 9. CDR3 residues: CASSQDRAGGWSYEQYF. The CDR3 DNA sequence: TGCGCCAGCAGCCAAGATAGGGCAGGGGGATGGTCCTACGAGCAGTACTTC.

The rearrangement joins TRBV9 to TRBJ1-2; TRBD1 agrees at 10 bases. This CDR3 region has 15 residues. Germline values: CDR1 SGDLS, CDR2 YYNGEE. After removal of 1 base from V and 4 bases from J, the junction contained 4 bases not matched to a gene. CDR3 bases: TGTGCCAGCAGCGTAACGACAGGGGGCGCCTATGGCTACACCTTC. Encoded protein: CASSVTTGGAYGYTF.

The chain couples TRBV4-1 to TRBJ2-7; 13 bases align to TRBD2. The V segment lost 3 bases and the J segment 5 bases; nucleotides outside the gene matches: 4. In germline, CDR1 is MGHRA, CDR2 YSYEKL. The CDR3 consists of 15 residues. The CDR3: CASSQTSGGYNEQYF. The CDR3 region has the DNA TGCGCCAGCAGCCAGACTAGCGGGGGGTACAACGAGCAGTACTTC.

The J gene is TRBJ2-1, the V gene TRBV10-3, with 8 bases aligning to TRBD1. CDR3 length: 13 residues. Trimming removed 7 bases from V and 5 bases from J; junction bases left unmatched: 4. Germline CDR1 and CDR2: ENHRY and SYGVKD. The CDR3 DNA is TGTGCCATCACTACGGACAGGGACAATGAGCAGTTCTTC. This gives the protein CAITTDRDNEQFF.

The J gene is TRBJ2-5, the V gene TRBV28; D unclear. Near its end, the DNA agrees better with TRBJ2-7, so the J call may be wrong. The CDR3 contains 16 residues. Germline V gives CDR1 MDHEN, CDR2 SYDVKM. The CDR3 sequence is CASSPVGILSSYEQYF. Written as DNA, the CDR3 is TGTGCCAGCAGCCCAGTAGGAATCCTTAGCTCCTACGAGCAGTACTTC.

The J gene is TRBJ2-7, the V gene TRBV4-2; 11 bases match TRBD2. CDR3 size: 13 residues. V lost 6 bases, J lost 7 bases, and 5 bases stayed unmatched. Germline assignment: CDR1 LGHNA and CDR2 YNFKEQ. The CDR3 nucleotides are TGTGCCAGCAGTGGGCGACTAGCGGGGGAGCAGTACTTC. Protein product: CASSGRLAGEQYF.

The chain has TRBV6-1 and TRBJ2-7, with 7 nucleotides matching TRBD2. CDR3 size: 15 residues. Trimming at V came to 6 bases and at J to 1 base, leaving 9 bases not matched to a gene. Germline V CDR1 and CDR2: MNHNS, SASEGT. The CDR3 region has the DNA TGTGCCAGCAGCCCCGTGGTAGCGGGTTCCTACGAGCAGTACTTC. It codes for CASSPVVAGSYEQYF.

CDR3: CASSLIWTQYF. CDR3 sequence (DNA): TGTGCCAGCAGCTTAATCTGGACCCAGTACTTC. The rearrangement joins TRBV7-9 to TRBJ2-5; D is unresolved. The CDR3 has 11 amino acids. Germline V gene lookup returns CDR1 SEHNR and CDR2 FQNEAQ (reference sequence). V lost 2 bases to trimming and J lost 7 bases, with 5 bases between them. The full variable domain, rest sourced from reference TRBV7-9 and TRBJ2-5, is DTGVSQNPRHKITKRGQNVTFRCDPISEHNRLYWYRQTLGQGPEFLTYFQNEAQLEKSRLLSDRFSAERPKGSFSTLEIQRTEQGDSAMYLCASSLIWTQYFGPGTRLLVL.

The V gene is TRBV28, the J gene TRBJ1-4; 10 nucleotides match TRBD1. Germline CDR1 MDHEN, CDR2 SYDVKM. The CDR3 covers 13 residues. V shed 3 bases and J 14 bases; nucleotides not matched to a gene: 6. This CDR3 reads CASSFGTGAKLFF. CDR3 sequence (DNA): TGTGCCAGCAGTTTCGGGACAGGGGCCAAGCTGTTTTTT.

The J gene is TRBJ1-2, the V gene TRBV28; 9 bases agree with TRBD1. Germline V gene sequence: CDR1 MDHEN, CDR2 SYDVKM. The V and J ends lost 10 bases and 2 bases, in that order; junction bases with no gene match: 14. This CDR3 region has 16 residues. This CDR3 is CATSGTGIKRNYGYTF. The CDR3 region has the DNA TGTGCCACCTCCGGGACAGGGATAAAAAGGAACTATGGCTACACCTTC.

The rearrangement joins TRBV5-6 to TRBJ2-2; D unclear. V lost 2 bases and J lost 5, with 7 bases in between. This CDR3 is built from 13 residues. Per the germline V gene, CDR1 is SGHDT and CDR2 is YYEEEE. Here the CDR3 reads CASSFYFTGELFF. The CDR3 bases are TGTGCCAGCAGCTTTTATTTTACCGGGGAGCTGTTTTTT. Full variable domain (missing parts from reference TRBV5-6 and TRBJ2-2): DAGVTQSPTHLIKTRGQQVTLRCSPKSGHDTVSWYQQALGQGPQFIFQYYEEEERQRGNFPDRFSGHQFPNYSSELNVNALLLGDSALYLCASSFYFTGELFFGEGSRLTVL.

J is TRBJ2-7 and V is TRBV18, with D hard to call. Germline CDR1 KGHSH, CDR2 LQKENI. The CDR3 has 15 amino acids. The germline V and J ends were trimmed by 3 bases and 2 bases, with 14 bases remaining between them. The DNA for the CDR3 is TGTGCCAGCTCACCGTCGGGTCAGCCTACCTACGAGCAGTACTTC. Translating it yields CASSPSGQPTYEQYF.